This T cell receptor (beta chain) was identified during a study of shared clonotypes between healthy human individuals (dated by TCRdb to 2019 to 2021). Background on the whole study: The cohort included three men and two women between 18 and 49 years of age. For each donor, CD4 naive and CD4 memory were each given three plates, CD8 naive was given two plates, and CD8 memory was given one plate. To estimate repertoire size and how much clonotype sharing occurs between individuals, the study deeply sequenced the blood TCR repertoires of several healthy adults. To increase sequencing depth and limit assay-specific biases, TCR repertoire library preparation and sequencing were carried out by different laboratories using diverse techniques. Between about 0.85 and 10 billion PBMCs per donor were obtained by leukapheresis.

Study-wide findings and limitations: Sampling was restricted to blood, and TCR repertoires in tissues likely differ from the TCR repertoires found in blood. Sharing across four donors was observed for about 5% of naive CD4, about 4% of naive CD8, about 2.5% of memory CD4, and about 0.38% of memory CD8 clonotypes. Incomplete sequencing was indicated by rarefaction of sorted-subset datasets, despite the large sequencing depth. Because the study included a small number of donors, the genetic and exposure-history diversity represented was limited. Clonotypes shared by all four sorted-subset donors showed higher generation probabilities than non-shared clonotypes. Pairwise subsampling led to the expectation that sequencing depth would affect the degree of clonotype sharing among donors. Estimated clonotype richness was generally larger for naive than for memory subsets.

Using the deep immunoSEQ assay, multiplex PCR amplified TCR CDR3 regions from genomic DNA. Extracted genomic DNA from each cell subset was spread evenly across all wells of several immunoSEQ 96-well plates, with each plate serving as a replicate. For sorted subsets, approximately 0.2 ug of genomic DNA, equivalent to 30,000 or so T cell genomes, went into each replicate PCR. Purified libraries were quantified with a Qubit 3.0 fluorometer, sized on a Bioanalyzer 2100, and re-quantified with the KAPA Library Quantification kit. Every immunoSEQ 96-well plate was sequenced on a separate single-read 150-cycle Illumina NextSeq 550 flow cell. In the source study's methods: Because only junctional sequences without quality scores were contained in the immunoSEQ output, filtering matching that applied to full-length reads could not be performed. Sequences were annotated with PyIR, a Python wrapper for IgBLAST v1.9, using IMGT germline references to assign V/J genes and CDR3. Reads were removed for weak V/J assignments (E-value above 1e-6), missing CDR3, stop codons, out-of-frame junctions, or ambiguous translated residues. V3J clonotypes were defined as sequences sharing an identical inferred V gene, J gene, and CDR3 amino acid sequence. Percentage overlap between repertoires was calculated by dividing the number of shared unique clonotypes by the size of the smaller repertoire. Three approaches were used to assess repertoire richness: RTK rarefaction, the Chao1 estimator, and Recon v2.1 estimates of unobserved clonotypes. Generation probabilities for all TCRbeta clonotypes obtained by the gDNA method from a handful of donors were computed using OLGA. The immuneACCESS repertoire file appears here via TCRdb, limited to in-frame rearrangements. These files lack a portion of the clones; in checked studies, under half of the deficit traces to unresolved V genes, and the cause of the others is not known. Clonal size and the V and J genes are those of that table, whereas D and trimming came from the DNA. The sample includes more than 1,200,000 clones, with around 98.5% observed a single time. The biggest ten clones account for about 0.35% of the sample.

As regards this clone: This clone's antigen is unknown. No much larger clone is present one base from it, and per-base qualities are unavailable.

The CDR3 runs 16 residues from the cysteine to the phenylalanine. Just the 48-base CDR3 DNA is kept, in frame starting at base 1. CDR1 SGHNT and CDR2 YYREEE are derived from the germline V gene (reference sequence). A distance of 18 bases separates the germline ends of V and J, which lose 0 bases and 5 bases respectively. The donors were healthy, HIV-negative adults who had no recently reported acute infections or vaccinations. Every donor was a Caucasian adult residing in Nashville, Tennessee, USA. CD4+ T cells were enriched by magnetic negative selection; naive cells were then positively selected on CD45RA, and the negative fraction formed the memory subset. After blood collection by leukapheresis, PBMCs were isolated using Ficoll-Histopaque density gradient centrifugation and then cryopreserved in the vapor phase of liquid nitrogen. Analytical flow cytometry was used to check the purity and quantity of every magnetically sorted T cell population. Genomic DNA was isolated from every sorted fraction and measured by UV absorbance on a Nanodrop 2000c.

The TCR comes from a man aged 25 to 40 in good health. Sequenced input: naive CD4+ T cells sorted from blood. Sample cell subset or site, as interpreted from the label and publication: CD45RA+ positively selected. The rearrangement joined TRBV5-4 to TRBJ2-7, with the D gene not clear enough to name. This receptor has the CDR3 CASSLAYGAKHHEQYF. The DNA sequence follows: TGTGCCAGCAGCTTGGCATATGGAGCTAAACACCACGAGCAGTACTTC. This CDR3, with the reference TRBV5-4 and TRBJ2-7 proteins standing in past its ends, gives the full variable domain ETGVTQSPTHLIKTRGQQVTLRCSSQSGHNTVSWYQQALGQGPQFIFQYYREEENGRGNFPPRFSGLQFPNYSSELNVNALELDDSALYLCASSLAYGAKHHEQYFGPGTRLTVT.